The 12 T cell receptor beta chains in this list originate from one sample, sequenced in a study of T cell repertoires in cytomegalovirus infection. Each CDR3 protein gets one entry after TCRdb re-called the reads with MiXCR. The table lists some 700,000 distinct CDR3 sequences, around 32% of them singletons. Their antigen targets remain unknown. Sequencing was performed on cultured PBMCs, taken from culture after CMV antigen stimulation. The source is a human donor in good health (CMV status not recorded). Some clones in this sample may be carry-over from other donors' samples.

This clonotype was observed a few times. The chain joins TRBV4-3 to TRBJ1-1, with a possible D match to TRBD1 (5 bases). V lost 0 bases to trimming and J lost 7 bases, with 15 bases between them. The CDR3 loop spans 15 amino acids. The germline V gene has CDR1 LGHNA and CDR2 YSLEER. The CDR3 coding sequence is TGCGCCAGCAGCCAAGATCCGGGACTCATGGATGAAGCTTTCTTT. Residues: CASSQDPGLMDEAFF.

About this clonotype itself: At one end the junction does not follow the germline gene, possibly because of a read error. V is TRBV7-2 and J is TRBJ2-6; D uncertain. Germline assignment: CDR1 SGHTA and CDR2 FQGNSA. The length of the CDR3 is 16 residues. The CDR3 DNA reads TGTGCCAGCAGCGGTCTGGTGCACTCTGGGGTCAACGTCCTGACTTTC. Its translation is CASSGLVHSGVNVLTF.

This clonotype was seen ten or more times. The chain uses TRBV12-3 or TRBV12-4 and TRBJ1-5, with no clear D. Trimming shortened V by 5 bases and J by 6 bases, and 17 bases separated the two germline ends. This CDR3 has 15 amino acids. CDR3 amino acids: CASSRGPPLGQPQHF. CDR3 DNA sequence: TGTGCCAGCAGTCGAGGGCCCCCCCTGGGTCAGCCCCAGCATTTT.

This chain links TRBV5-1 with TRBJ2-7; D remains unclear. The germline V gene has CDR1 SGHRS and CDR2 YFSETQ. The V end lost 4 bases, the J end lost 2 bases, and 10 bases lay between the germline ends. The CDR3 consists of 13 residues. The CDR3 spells CASSQTLTYEQYF. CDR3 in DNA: TGCGCCAGCAGCCAGACGTTAACCTACGAGCAGTACTTC.

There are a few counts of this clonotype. CDR3 nucleotide sequence: TGTGCCAGCAGTTCCGAGACCGGGACAGGGTTGCAGTTCTTC. It codes for CASSSETGTGLQFF. The chain carries TRBV27 and TRBJ2-1; 9 bases line up with TRBD1. V trimming: 4 bases; J trimming: 12 bases; junction bases outside the gene matches: 10. Germline V CDR1 and CDR2: MNHEY, SMNVEV (reference sequence). This CDR3 spans 14 amino acids.

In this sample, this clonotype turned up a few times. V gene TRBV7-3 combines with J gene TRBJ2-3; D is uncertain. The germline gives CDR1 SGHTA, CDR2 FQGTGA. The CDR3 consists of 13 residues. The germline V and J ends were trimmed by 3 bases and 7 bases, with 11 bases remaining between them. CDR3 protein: CASSFFDGNTQYF. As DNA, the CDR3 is TGTGCCAGCAGCTTTTTCGACGGCAATACGCAGTATTTT.

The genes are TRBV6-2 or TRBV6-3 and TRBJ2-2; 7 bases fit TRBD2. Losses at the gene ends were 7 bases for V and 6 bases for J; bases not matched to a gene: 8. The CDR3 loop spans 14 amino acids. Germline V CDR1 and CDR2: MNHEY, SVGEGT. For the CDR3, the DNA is TGTGCCAGCATCCCGGGGGGATCCGCCGGGGAGCTGTTTTTT. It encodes CASIPGGSAGELFF.

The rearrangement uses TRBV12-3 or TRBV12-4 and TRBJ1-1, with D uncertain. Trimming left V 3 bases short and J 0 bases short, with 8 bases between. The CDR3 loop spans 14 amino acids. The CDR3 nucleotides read TGTGCCAGCAGTTTTTCAGTTATGAACACTGAAGCTTTCTTT. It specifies CASSFSVMNTEAFF.

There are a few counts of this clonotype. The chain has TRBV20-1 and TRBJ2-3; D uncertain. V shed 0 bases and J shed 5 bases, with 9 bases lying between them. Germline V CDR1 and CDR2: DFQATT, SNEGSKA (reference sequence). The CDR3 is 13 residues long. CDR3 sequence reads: CSARDPPIDTQYF. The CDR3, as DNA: TGCAGTGCTAGAGACCCCCCGATAGATACGCAGTATTTT.

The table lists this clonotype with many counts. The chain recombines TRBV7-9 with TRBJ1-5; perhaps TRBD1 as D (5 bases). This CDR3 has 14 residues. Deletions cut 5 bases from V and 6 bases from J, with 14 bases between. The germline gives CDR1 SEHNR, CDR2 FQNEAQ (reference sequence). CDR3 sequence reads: CASSLPGRGQPQHF. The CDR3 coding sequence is TGTGCCAGCAGCCTCCCAGGGAGGGGTCAGCCCCAGCATTTT. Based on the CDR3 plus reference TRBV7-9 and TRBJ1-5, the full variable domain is DTGVSQNPRHKITKRGQNVTFRCDPISEHNRLYWYRQTLGQGPEFLTYFQNEAQLEKSRLLSDRFSAERPKGSFSTLEIQRTEQGDSAMYLCASSLPGRGQPQHFGDGTRLSIL.

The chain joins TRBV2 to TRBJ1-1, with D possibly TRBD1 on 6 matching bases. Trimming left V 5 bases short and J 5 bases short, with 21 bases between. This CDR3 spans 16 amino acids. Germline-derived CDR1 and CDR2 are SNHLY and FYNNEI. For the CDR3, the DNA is TGTGCCAGCAGTCCTGAAATTATGGGGGGCCGGACTGAAGCTTTCTTT. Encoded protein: CASSPEIMGGRTEAFF.

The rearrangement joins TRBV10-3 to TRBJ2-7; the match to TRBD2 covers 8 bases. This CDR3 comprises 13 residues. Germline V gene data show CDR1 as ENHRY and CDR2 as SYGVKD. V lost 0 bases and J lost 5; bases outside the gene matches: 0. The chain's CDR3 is CAISESGRDEQYF. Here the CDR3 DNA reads TGTGCCATCAGTGAGTCCGGGAGGGACGAGCAGTACTTC.